A single sample gave rise to the 28 T cell receptor beta chains below, sequenced in a study of blood T cell repertoires in COVID-19 (dated by TCRdb to 2020 to 2021). Receptor amplification or capture employed the immunoSEQ multiplex PCR assay. The source is immuneACCESS, and TCRdb retained only in-frame sequences with V and J called. Part of the clones is not carried over; for the studies checked, unresolved V genes explain less than half of this, and the remainder is unexplained. This sample holds almost 200,000 clones; roughly 80% were observed only once. Roughly 0.91% of the sample belongs to the ten largest clones. The sequencing input was peripheral blood. The receptors come from a man in his fifties or sixties with COVID-19, enrolled during active disease.

The chain uses TRBV7-2 and TRBJ1-1; 7 positions agree with TRBD1. The CDR3 runs 15 residues. Germline V gene data show CDR1 as SGHTA and CDR2 as FQGNSA. V shed 3 bases, J shed 6 bases, and the junction held 10 bases outside the gene matches. CDR3: CASSLAGQGGAEAFF. In DNA form, the CDR3 reads TGTGCCAGCAGCTTGGCAGGCCAGGGGGGAGCTGAAGCTTTCTTT.

The chain has TRBV7-2 and TRBJ2-1; D perhaps matches TRBD1 (5 bases). This CDR3 contains 14 residues. The V end lost 1 base, the J end lost 8 bases, and 12 bases lay between the germline ends. Per germline, CDR1 SGHTA and CDR2 FQGNSA. DNA of the CDR3: TGTGCCAGCAGCTTAGTGGGGCCAAGGGATGAGCAGTTCTTC. Translating it yields CASSLVGPRDEQFF.

This clone was seen once. The V gene is TRBV30, the J gene TRBJ1-2; tentative D call: TRBD1 (6 bases). Trimming shortened V by 4 bases and J by 4 bases, and 10 bases separated the two germline ends. The CDR3 is 12 amino acids. Per germline, CDR1 GTSNPN and CDR2 SVGIG (reference sequence). CDR3 protein: CAWNGGRYGYTF. CDR3 sequence (DNA): TGTGCCTGGAATGGGGGCCGCTATGGCTACACCTTC.

The genes are TRBV5-4 and TRBJ2-2, with TRBD2 matching over 13 bases. The CDR3 has 16 residues. V lost 4 bases, J lost 5 bases, and 5 bases stayed unmatched. The germline CDR1 and CDR2 sequences are SGHNT and YYREEE (reference sequence). The DNA of the CDR3 is TGTGCCAGCAGCCCGGGACTAGCGGGAAGGACCGGGGAGCTGTTTTTT. Translated: CASSPGLAGRTGELFF.

This chain connects TRBV5-6 to TRBJ2-5; 9 nucleotides agree with TRBD1. Per the germline V gene, CDR1 is SGHDT and CDR2 is YYEEEE. Trimming at V came to 4 bases and at J to 4 bases, leaving 2 bases not matched to a gene. CDR3 size: 13 residues. The CDR3 loop reads CASSPGQGETQYF. The CDR3 DNA sequence: TGTGCCAGCAGCCCGGGACAGGGAGAGACCCAGTACTTC.

A single count supports this clone. The chain recombines TRBV12-5 with TRBJ1-5, with a weak D call TRBD1 (6 bases). Looked up from germline, CDR1 is LGHNT and CDR2 is FRNRAP. This CDR3 has 15 amino acids. With 6 bases removed from V and 5 bases from J, the gap between germline ends came to 17 bases. DNA for the CDR3: TGTGCTAGTGGCCTGAATCGGACAGCCCATCAGCCCCAGCATTTT. This encodes CASGLNRTAHQPQHF.

This clone was detected only once. The CDR3 DNA reads as TGTGCCAGCAGCTCCGGGACTGTTAGGGAAAACATTCAGTACTTC. This encodes CASSSGTVRENIQYF. This rearrangement joins TRBV7-8 to TRBJ2-4; D might be TRBD2 (6 bases). With 4 bases removed from V and 5 bases from J, the gap between germline ends came to 15 bases. The germline V gene has CDR1 SGHVS and CDR2 FQNEAQ. This CDR3 has 15 residues.

This chain uses TRBV19 with TRBJ1-4; perhaps TRBD1 as D (6 bases). Trimming took off 4 bases at V and 7 bases at J, with 16 bases between the two ends. This CDR3 has 15 residues. Germline loops: CDR1 LNHDA, CDR2 SQIVND (reference sequence). In DNA form, the CDR3 reads TGTGCCAGTAGTAGTAACAGGGTGGACGGTGAAAAACTGTTTTTT. Translated: CASSSNRVDGEKLFF.

The chain links TRBV6-2 or TRBV6-3 to TRBJ1-5; 7 bases agree with TRBD1. Germline CDR1 reads MNHEY; CDR2 reads SVGEGT. The CDR3 length is 17 residues. After removal of 2 bases from V and 4 bases from J, the junction contained 11 bases not matched to a gene. The CDR3 DNA is TGTGCCAGCAGTTACATTTTCGGGACAGCGAGGAATCAGCCCCAGCATTTT. Translated, it gives CASSYIFGTARNQPQHF.

The CDR3 region is CASSSSQGSHYGYTF. The CDR3 DNA follows: TGTGCCAGCAGTTCATCACAGGGATCGCACTATGGCTACACCTTC. This chain connects TRBV6-5 to TRBJ1-2; D is possibly TRBD1 (6 bases). Germline V gene data show CDR1 as MNHEY and CDR2 as SVGAGI. V was trimmed by 4 bases and J by 3 bases, leaving 15 bases between them. The CDR3 has 15 residues.

The rearrangement uses TRBV10-3 and TRBJ2-5; unclear D gene. CDR1 and CDR2 (germline): ENHRY, SYGVKD. This CDR3 spans 13 amino acids. V shed 4 bases and J shed 3 bases, with 9 bases lying between them. The CDR3, as DNA: TGTGCCATCAGTGGCGTCAAAGAAGAGACCCAGTACTTC. The encoded protein is CAISGVKEETQYF.

The V call is TRBV28, the J call TRBJ1-5, with a tentative D call TRBD1 (6 bases). Germline V CDR1 and CDR2: MDHEN, SYDVKM. The CDR3 runs 16 residues. The germline V and J ends were trimmed by 5 bases and 3 bases, with 17 bases remaining between them. This CDR3 is CASSPGDRSNNQPQHF. In DNA form, the CDR3 reads TGTGCCAGCAGTCCAGGTGACAGGTCCAACAATCAGCCCCAGCATTTT.

The V and J genes are TRBV7-2 and TRBJ1-4; D gene unclear. CDR3 length equals 14 residues. The germline V gene has CDR1 SGHTA and CDR2 FQGNSA. V lost 1 base to trimming and J lost 8 bases, with 11 bases between them. The CDR3 region has the DNA TGTGCCAGCAGCTTAGTGGTCCAGGAAGAAAAACTGTTTTTT. Protein sequence: CASSLVVQEEKLFF.

The genes are TRBV7-2 and TRBJ1-2, with TRBD1 matching 12 bases. Germline V lookup: CDR1 SGHTA, CDR2 FQGNSA. The CDR3 has 14 residues. V dropped 2 bases and J dropped 8; count of bases not matched to a gene: 3. CDR3 DNA sequence: TGTGCCAGCAGCTTACGGGACAGGGGGCGCGGCTACACCTTC. Its protein is CASSLRDRGRGYTF.

The chain recombines TRBV6-5 with TRBJ2-7, with TRBD1 matching 9 bases. The germline CDR1 and CDR2 sequences are MNHEY and SVGAGI. The CDR3 runs to 13 residues. Losses at the gene ends were 7 bases for V and 6 bases for J; bases not matched to a gene: 7. The CDR3 is CASNGQGYGEQYF. The CDR3 DNA sequence: TGTGCCAGCAACGGACAGGGGTACGGCGAGCAGTACTTC.

The chain links TRBV3-1 (or the pseudogene TRBV3-2) to TRBJ2-7, with D maybe TRBD1 (5 bases). The germline V gene encodes CDR1 LGHDT and CDR2 YNNKEL (reference sequence). Trimming stripped 4 bases from V and 2 bases from J, with 6 bases between. This CDR3 contains 12 residues. The DNA of the CDR3 is TGTGCCAGCAGCCGGGGCACCTACGAGCAGTACTTC. The encoded protein is CASSRGTYEQYF.

The chain is built from TRBV5-1 and TRBJ2-7; the D is unclear. The germline V and J ends were trimmed by 5 bases and 3 bases, with 9 bases remaining between them. The CDR3 totals 12 residues. The V gene's germline CDR1 is SGHRS and CDR2 YFSETQ. CDR3 region: CASSRQDYEQYF. CDR3 nucleotides: TGCGCCAGCAGTCGACAAGACTACGAGCAGTACTTC.

The V call is TRBV6-5, the J call TRBJ1-2; D call uncertain. In germline, CDR1 is MNHEY, CDR2 SVGAGI. The V end was cut by 6 bases, the J end by 7 bases, with 15 bases between. This CDR3 is 13 amino acids long. In nucleotides, the CDR3 is TGTGCCAGCAGGGCGGGATACCTGGGTGGCTACACCTTC. It codes for CASRAGYLGGYTF.

The chain carries TRBV6-5 and TRBJ1-2; 7 bases match TRBD1. Losses at the gene ends were 6 bases for V and 4 bases for J; bases not matched to a gene: 5. The CDR3 consists of 13 residues. From germline, CDR1 is MNHEY and CDR2 SVGAGI. The CDR3 reads CASRGTALYGYTF. CDR3 sequence (DNA): TGTGCCAGCAGAGGGACAGCTCTCTATGGCTACACCTTC.

The chain couples TRBV18 to TRBJ2-7, with D perhaps TRBD1 (5 bases). Germline V gives CDR1 KGHSH, CDR2 LQKENI. The V and J ends lost 4 bases and 2 bases respectively, with 9 bases between them. CDR3 size: 13 residues. CDR3 loop: CASSRDSTYEQYF. CDR3 bases: TGTGCCAGCTCACGAGACAGTACCTACGAGCAGTACTTC.

Written as DNA, the CDR3 is TGTGCCAGCAGCTTAGTAGCGGGAGCGAACACCGGGGAGCTGTTTTTT. Translation: CASSLVAGANTGELFF. V gene TRBV7-2 combines with J gene TRBJ2-2, with TRBD2 identical over 9 bases. CDR3 length: 16 amino acids. Germline CDR1 reads SGHTA; CDR2 reads FQGNSA. V lost 1 base, J lost 0 bases, and 0 bases stayed unmatched.

The V and J genes are TRBV7-2 and TRBJ1-5, with D perhaps matching TRBD1 (6 bases). Trimming cost V 2 bases and J 3 bases, with 11 bases left between them. Germline V gene lookup returns CDR1 SGHTA and CDR2 FQGNSA. The CDR3 runs 15 residues. CDR3 sequence (DNA): TGTGCCAGCAGCTTATCCGGGACATTCAATCAGCCCCAGCATTTT. Translating gives CASSLSGTFNQPQHF.

V is TRBV5-1 and J is TRBJ1-2; 10 positions match TRBD1. The germline gives CDR1 SGHRS, CDR2 YFSETQ. This CDR3 has 14 residues. Trimming at V came to 3 bases and at J to 6 bases, leaving 5 bases not matched to a gene. The CDR3 nucleotides read TGCGCCAGCAGCTCCCCCGACAGGGGGCATGGCTACACCTTC. Translating it yields CASSSPDRGHGYTF.

The gene calls are TRBV7-6 and TRBJ1-4, with TRBD1 matching over 7 bases. Losses at the gene ends were 5 bases for V and 3 bases for J; bases not matched to a gene: 6. Germline-derived CDR1 and CDR2 are SGHVS and FNYEAQ. This CDR3 spans 15 amino acids. The CDR3 region has the DNA TGTGCCAGCAGCACACAGGGGTATTCTAATGAAAAACTGTTTTTT. It translates to CASSTQGYSNEKLFF.

This chain connects TRBV4-1 to TRBJ2-7, with D hard to call. The CDR3 consists of 14 residues. The germline CDR1 and CDR2 sequences are MGHRA and YSYEKL. Deletions cut 4 bases from V and 1 base from J, with 11 bases between. DNA of the CDR3: TGCGCCAGCAGCCTAGGAGTACCGTCCTACGAGCAGTACTTC. Encoded protein: CASSLGVPSYEQYF.

V is TRBV7-2 and J is TRBJ1-3; 8 positions agree with TRBD1. V was pared by 4 bases and J by 0 bases, with 8 bases of the junction left unmatched. CDR3 length: 17 residues. Germline loops: CDR1 SGHTA, CDR2 FQGNSA. CDR3 residues: CASSSSGQANSGNTIYF. The CDR3 DNA is TGTGCCAGCAGCTCCTCGGGACAGGCAAACTCTGGAAACACCATATATTTT.

The chain has TRBV19 and TRBJ1-5; the D is unclear. This CDR3 has 14 amino acids. The germline gives CDR1 LNHDA, CDR2 SQIVND (reference sequence). Trimming left V 5 bases short and J 3 bases short, with 11 bases between. Written as DNA, the CDR3 is TGTGCCAGTAGTCAACAGAGTAACAATCAGCCCCAGCATTTT. Its protein is CASSQQSNNQPQHF. The full variable domain, completed using reference TRBV19 and TRBJ1-5, is DGGITQSPKYLFRKEGQNVTLSCEQNLNHDAMYWYRQDPGQGLRLIYYSQIVNDFQKGDIAEGYSVSREKKESFPLTVTSAQKNPTAFYLCASSQQSNNQPQHFGDGTRLSIL.

The chain uses TRBV5-1 and TRBJ1-6; TRBD1 agrees at 8 bases. With 2 bases clipped from V and 6 bases from J, the junction kept 10 bases outside the gene matches. CDR3 size: 17 residues. Germline CDR1 SGHRS, CDR2 YFSETQ. The CDR3 region has the DNA TGCGCCAGCAGCTTAGCCCTTCAGGGGGCAGGTAATTCACCCCTCCACTTT. Translation: CASSLALQGAGNSPLHF.